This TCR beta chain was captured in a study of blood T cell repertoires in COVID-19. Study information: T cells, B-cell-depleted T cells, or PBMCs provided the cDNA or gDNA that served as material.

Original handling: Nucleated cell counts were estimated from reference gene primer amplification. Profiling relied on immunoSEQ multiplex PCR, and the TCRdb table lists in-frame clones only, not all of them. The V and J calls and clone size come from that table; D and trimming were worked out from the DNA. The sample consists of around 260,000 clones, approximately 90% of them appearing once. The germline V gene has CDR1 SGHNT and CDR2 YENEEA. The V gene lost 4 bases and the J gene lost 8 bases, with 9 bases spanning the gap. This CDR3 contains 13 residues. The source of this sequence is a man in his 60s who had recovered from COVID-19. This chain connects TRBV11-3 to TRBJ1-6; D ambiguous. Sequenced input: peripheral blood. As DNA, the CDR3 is TGTGCCAGCAGCTCGGGATTTCATTCACCCCTCCACTTT. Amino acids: CASSSGFHSPLHF.